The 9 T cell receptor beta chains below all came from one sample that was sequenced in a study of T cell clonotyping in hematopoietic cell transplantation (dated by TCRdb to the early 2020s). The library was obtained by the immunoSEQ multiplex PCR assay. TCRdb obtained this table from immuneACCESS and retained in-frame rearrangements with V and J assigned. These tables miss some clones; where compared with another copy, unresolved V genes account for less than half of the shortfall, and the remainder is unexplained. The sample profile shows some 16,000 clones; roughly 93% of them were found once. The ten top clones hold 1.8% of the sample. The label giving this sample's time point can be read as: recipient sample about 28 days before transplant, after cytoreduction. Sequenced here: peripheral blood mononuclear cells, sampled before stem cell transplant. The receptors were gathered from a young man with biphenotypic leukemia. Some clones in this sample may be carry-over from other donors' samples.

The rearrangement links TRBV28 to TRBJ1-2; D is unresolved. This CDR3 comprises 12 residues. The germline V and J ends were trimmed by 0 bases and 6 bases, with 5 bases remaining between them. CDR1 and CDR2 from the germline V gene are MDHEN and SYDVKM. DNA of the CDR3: TGTGCCAGCAGTTTATGGGGAAATGGCTACACCTTC. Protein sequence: CASSLWGNGYTF.

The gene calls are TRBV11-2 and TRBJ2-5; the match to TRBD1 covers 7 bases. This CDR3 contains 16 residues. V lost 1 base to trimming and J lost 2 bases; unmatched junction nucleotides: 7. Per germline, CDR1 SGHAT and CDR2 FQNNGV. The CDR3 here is CASSLVSPGGQETQYF. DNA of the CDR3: TGTGCCAGCAGCTTAGTGTCCCCAGGGGGACAAGAGACCCAGTACTTC.

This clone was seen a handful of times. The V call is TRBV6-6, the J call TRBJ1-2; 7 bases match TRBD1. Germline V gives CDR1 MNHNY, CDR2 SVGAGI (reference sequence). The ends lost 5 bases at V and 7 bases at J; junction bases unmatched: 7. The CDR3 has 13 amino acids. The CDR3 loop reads CASSINRGGGYTF. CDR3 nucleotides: TGTGCCAGCAGTATCAACAGGGGTGGTGGCTACACCTTC.

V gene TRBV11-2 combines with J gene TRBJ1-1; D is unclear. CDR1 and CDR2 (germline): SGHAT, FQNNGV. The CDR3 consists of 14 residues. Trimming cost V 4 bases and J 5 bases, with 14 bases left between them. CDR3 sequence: CASSYRPVGTEAFF. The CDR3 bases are TGTGCCAGCAGCTATCGTCCCGTGGGGACTGAAGCTTTCTTT.

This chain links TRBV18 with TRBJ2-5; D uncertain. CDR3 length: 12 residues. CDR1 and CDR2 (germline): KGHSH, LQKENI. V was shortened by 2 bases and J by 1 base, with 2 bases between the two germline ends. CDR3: CASSPTQETQYF. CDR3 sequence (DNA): TGTGCCAGCTCACCAACCCAAGAGACCCAGTACTTC.

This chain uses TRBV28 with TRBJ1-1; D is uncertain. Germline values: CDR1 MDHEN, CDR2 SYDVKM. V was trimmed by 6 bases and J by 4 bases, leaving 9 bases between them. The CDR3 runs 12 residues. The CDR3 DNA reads TGTGCCAGCAGCTCTACGTTCACTGAAGCTTTCTTT. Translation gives CASSSTFTEAFF.

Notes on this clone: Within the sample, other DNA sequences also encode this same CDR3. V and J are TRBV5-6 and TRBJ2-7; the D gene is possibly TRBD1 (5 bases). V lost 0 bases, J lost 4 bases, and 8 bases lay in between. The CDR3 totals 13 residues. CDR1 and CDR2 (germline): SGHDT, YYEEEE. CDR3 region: CASSLARAYEQYF. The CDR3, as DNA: TGTGCCAGCAGCTTGGCCAGGGCGTACGAGCAGTACTTC. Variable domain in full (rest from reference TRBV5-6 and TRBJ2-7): DAGVTQSPTHLIKTRGQQVTLRCSPKSGHDTVSWYQQALGQGPQFIFQYYEEEERQRGNFPDRFSGHQFPNYSSELNVNALLLGDSALYLCASSLARAYEQYFGPGTRLTVT.

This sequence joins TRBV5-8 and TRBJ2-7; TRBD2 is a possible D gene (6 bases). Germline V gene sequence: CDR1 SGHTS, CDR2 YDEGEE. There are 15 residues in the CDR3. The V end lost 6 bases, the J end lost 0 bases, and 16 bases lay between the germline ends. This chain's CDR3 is CASTSGLGDSYEQYF. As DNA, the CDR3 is TGTGCCAGCACTTCGGGACTGGGAGACTCCTACGAGCAGTACTTC.

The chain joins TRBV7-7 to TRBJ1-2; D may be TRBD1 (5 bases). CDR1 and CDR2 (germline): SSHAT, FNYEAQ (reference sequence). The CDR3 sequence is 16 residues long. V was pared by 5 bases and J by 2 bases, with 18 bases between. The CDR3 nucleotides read TGTGCCAGCAGCAACAGTAAAGAGGGGCCCAACTATGGCTACACCTTC. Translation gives CASSNSKEGPNYGYTF.